This T cell receptor beta chain appears in the sequencing data of a study of cytomegalovirus exposure and HLA in healthy donors. Notes on the study in general: A later analysis showed TCR association rates differing by HLA locus, peaking at DRB1 and lowest at HLA-C. Among immune exposure information, only CMV serostatus was available. TCR beta chains associated with HLA were, in a later analysis, more clonally expanded than equally common others.

Regarding this clone: Its antigen is unknown.

Both 60 Vbeta primers and 13 Jbeta primers went into the PCR. The authors' processing: In a later analysis, of 70 million to 85 million unique beta chains, 9 million to 11 million appeared in at least two donors. TCRdb's table, derived via immunoSEQ multiplex PCR, lists solely in-frame clones and lacks some. That table furnishes V, J and clone size, whereas the DNA furnished D and trimming. The sample holds roughly 130,000 clones, around 70% seen once. This CDR3 is built from 14 residues. Germline loops: CDR1 SGHTA, CDR2 FQGNSA. Trimming removed 3 bases at V and 4 bases at J, with 11 bases between. This TCR was sampled from a man between 25 and 39 years old in good health and CMV-seropositive. The sample consisted of PBMCs. The J gene is TRBJ2-3, the V gene TRBV7-2; D is undetermined. The CDR3 loop reads CASSLRLSSDTQYF. The DNA for the CDR3 is TGTGCCAGCAGCTTGAGATTGTCGTCAGATACGCAGTATTTT.